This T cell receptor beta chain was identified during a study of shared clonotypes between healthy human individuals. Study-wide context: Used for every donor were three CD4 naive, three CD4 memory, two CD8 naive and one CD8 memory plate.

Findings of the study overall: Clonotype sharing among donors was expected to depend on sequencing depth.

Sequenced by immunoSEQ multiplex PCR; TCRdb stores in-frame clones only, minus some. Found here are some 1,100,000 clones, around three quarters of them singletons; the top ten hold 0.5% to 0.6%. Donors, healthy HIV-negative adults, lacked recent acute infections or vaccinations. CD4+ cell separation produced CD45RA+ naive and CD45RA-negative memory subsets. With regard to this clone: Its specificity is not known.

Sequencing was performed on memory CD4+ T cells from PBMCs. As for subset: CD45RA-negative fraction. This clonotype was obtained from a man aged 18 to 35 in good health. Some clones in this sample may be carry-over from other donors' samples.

CDR3 loop: CASGLLGEKLFF. Here the CDR3 DNA reads TGTGCCAGCGGGCTGCTGGGTGAAAAACTGTTTTTT. The chain uses TRBV6-1 and TRBJ1-4; D uncertain. V dropped 8 bases and J dropped 7 bases, with 11 bases sitting between them. Germline V lookup: CDR1 MNHNS, CDR2 SASEGT. The CDR3 runs 12 residues.